Below are 22 T cell receptor beta chains sequenced from a single sample in a study of cytomegalovirus exposure and HLA in healthy donors listed by TCRdb under 2017. Library method: the immunoSEQ multiplex PCR assay. For the multiplex PCR, a mixture combining 60 forward primers for TCR Vbeta segments and 13 reverse primers for TCR Jbeta segments was used. Here the immuneACCESS table is served through TCRdb, limited to in-frame sequences with V and J called. Missing clones are a known gap in these copies; in checked studies unresolved V genes cover under half, and the rest lacks a known reason. The sample profile shows 150,000 to 200,000 clones; approximately 82% of them were found once. The leading ten clones occupy about 10% of the sample. The source material was PBMCs. These receptors were collected from a young man in good health and CMV-seropositive.

The CDR3 DNA is TGTGCCAGCTCGCGGGGGACGGCGGGGGCCTACGAGCAGTACTTC. Amino acids: CASSRGTAGAYEQYF. The V gene is TRBV18, the J gene TRBJ2-7; 7 bases agree with TRBD2. Per the germline V gene, CDR1 is KGHSH and CDR2 is LQKENI. Unmatched junction bases numbered 10, after V lost 6 bases and J lost 2 bases. The CDR3 is 15 amino acids.

V gene TRBV7-8 combines with J gene TRBJ1-1; D may be TRBD1 (5 bases). From germline, CDR1 is SGHVS and CDR2 FQNEAQ. Trimming took off 4 bases at V and 2 bases at J, with 20 bases between the two ends. The CDR3 is made up of 17 amino acids. CDR3: CASSSPLRGTKNTEAFF. The CDR3 bases are TGTGCCAGCAGCTCGCCATTACGCGGGACTAAAAACACTGAAGCTTTCTTT. The full variable domain, with the rest looked up from reference TRBV7-8 and TRBJ1-1, is GAGVSQSPRYKVAKRGQDVALRCDPISGHVSLFWYQQALGQGPEFLTYFQNEAQLDKSGLPSDRFFAERPEGSVSTLKIQRTQQEDSAVYLCASSSPLRGTKNTEAFFGQGTRLTVV.

This clone has only one observation. The junction departs from germline at one end; a sequencing error may be responsible. The chain recombines TRBV28 with TRBJ1-5; TRBD1 matches at 10 bases. This CDR3 is built from 12 residues. Germline V gene sequence: CDR1 MDHEN, CDR2 SYDVKM. The CDR3 coding sequence is TGTGCCAGCAGTTTAGGGGGACAGGGGCCCTTCTTT. Its protein is CASSLGGQGPFF.

V is TRBV6-6 and J is TRBJ2-7; TRBD2 aligns across 9 bases. Germline lookup yields CDR1 MNHNY and CDR2 SVGAGI (reference sequence). This CDR3 contains 15 residues. With V trimmed by 5 bases and J by 0 bases, 5 bases remained unmatched. CDR3 in DNA: TGTGCCAGCAGTAATAGCGGGAGCAACTCCTACGAGCAGTACTTC. This sequence encodes CASSNSGSNSYEQYF.

The rearrangement joins TRBV13 to TRBJ1-2; D is perhaps TRBD1 (5 bases). V was shortened by 0 bases and J by 6 bases, with 17 bases between the two germline ends. The CDR3 spans 16 residues. The V gene's germline CDR1 is PRHDT and CDR2 FYEKMQ (reference sequence). DNA for the CDR3: TGTGCCAGCAGCTTAGGATTCAAGGGGTCGGGAGATGGCTACACCTTC. This gives the protein CASSLGFKGSGDGYTF.

V is TRBV5-5 and J is TRBJ1-5; TRBD1 agrees at 7 bases. Germline V lookup: CDR1 SGHKS, CDR2 YYEKEE (reference sequence). The CDR3 sequence is 16 residues long. Trimming removed 4 bases from V and 4 bases from J; junction bases left unmatched: 11. The CDR3 here is CASSGRTGESNQPQHF. The CDR3 DNA sequence: TGTGCCAGCAGCGGTCGGACAGGCGAGTCAAATCAGCCCCAGCATTTT.

The genes are TRBV30 and TRBJ2-7, with a weak D call TRBD1 (6 bases). Germline lookup yields CDR1 GTSNPN and CDR2 SVGIG (reference sequence). This CDR3 comprises 13 residues. V was shortened by 4 bases and J by 1 base, with 11 bases between the two germline ends. The CDR3 reads CAWTRTASYEQYF. For the CDR3, the DNA is TGTGCCTGGACTCGGACAGCGTCCTACGAGCAGTACTTC.

The chain employs TRBV18 and TRBJ1-5, with TRBD1 matching 9 bases. With V trimmed by 1 base and J by 5 bases, 9 bases remained unmatched. CDR3 length equals 17 residues. Germline assignment: CDR1 KGHSH and CDR2 LQKENI. The CDR3 protein is CASSPLYTGQGYQPQHF. CDR3 DNA: TGTGCCAGCTCACCACTCTACACGGGACAGGGTTATCAGCCCCAGCATTTT.

V and J are TRBV9 and TRBJ2-7; the D gene is possibly TRBD2 (6 bases). Germline lookup yields CDR1 SGDLS and CDR2 YYNGEE. This CDR3 has 14 amino acids. The V end lost 7 bases, the J end lost 7 bases, and 21 bases lay between the germline ends. This CDR3 is CASSQWEDKAEQYF. The CDR3 coding sequence is TGTGCCAGCTCCCAGTGGGAGGACAAGGCGGAGCAGTACTTC.

Remarks on this clone: Other DNA sequences within the sample encode an identical CDR3. This chain connects TRBV30 to TRBJ2-3; 9 bases map to TRBD2. V shed 8 bases, J shed 4 bases, and the junction held 16 bases outside the gene matches. CDR1 GTSNPN and CDR2 SVGIG come from the germline V gene (reference sequence). The CDR3 has 16 amino acids. The CDR3 DNA reads TGTGCCCGAGGGAGGGCCGGGACTAGCTTTTCAGATACGCAGTATTTT. Translation gives CARGRAGTSFSDTQYF.

This clone showed up just a few times. CDR3 in DNA: TGTGCCAGCAGCTACGGGACAGGGGGCGACGAGCAGTACTTC. This codes for CASSYGTGGDEQYF. The chain recombines TRBV5-6 with TRBJ2-7, with 12 nucleotides matching TRBD1. Germline CDR1 reads SGHDT; CDR2 reads YYEEEE. The ends lost 3 bases at V and 5 bases at J; junction bases unmatched: 3. The CDR3 runs to 14 residues.

This chain links TRBV6-5 with TRBJ2-2; TRBD1 is a possible D gene (5 bases). The CDR3 totals 13 residues. The germline V gene has CDR1 MNHEY and CDR2 SVGAGI. Trimming shortened V by 4 bases and J by 8 bases, and 11 bases separated the two germline ends. The CDR3 protein is CASSLGAGGELFF. CDR3 bases: TGTGCCAGCAGTTTAGGGGCCGGGGGGGAGCTGTTTTTT.

This chain connects TRBV10-3 to TRBJ2-3; D may be TRBD2 (6 bases). CDR1 and CDR2 (germline): ENHRY, SYGVKD. The CDR3 totals 15 residues. V was trimmed by 3 bases and J by 3 bases, leaving 13 bases between them. The chain's CDR3 is CAISDPPGGTDTQYF. CDR3 DNA sequence: TGTGCCATCAGTGACCCCCCCGGGGGAACAGATACGCAGTATTTT.

The V call is TRBV5-1, the J call TRBJ2-3; 7 nucleotides align to TRBD1. The CDR3 covers 20 residues. The germline CDR1 and CDR2 sequences are SGHRS and YFSETQ. The V and J ends lost 2 bases and 2 bases, in that order; junction bases with no gene match: 20. The CDR3 sequence: CASSFYPGPNRGFFTDTQYF. The DNA of the CDR3 is TGCGCCAGCAGCTTTTACCCCGGCCCAAACAGGGGATTTTTCACAGATACGCAGTATTTT.

The V and J genes are TRBV28 and TRBJ1-2; 7 nucleotides align to TRBD1. CDR3 length: 13 amino acids. CDR1 is MDHEN and CDR2 is SYDVKM in the germline V gene. The J segment lost 0 bases and the V segment lost 8 bases, leaving 3 bases of the junction unmatched. The DNA for the CDR3 is TGTGCCAGCTGTGGGACAGCTAACTATGGCTACACCTTC. This gives the protein CASCGTANYGYTF.

The chain combines TRBV10-2 with TRBJ2-6, with TRBD2 as a possible D gene (5 bases). The CDR3 consists of 17 residues. In germline, CDR1 is WSHSY, CDR2 SAAADI. V lost 6 bases, J lost 2 bases, and 17 bases lay in between. DNA of the CDR3: TGCGCCAGCAGCCGCCGAGACACTAGGCCTGGGGCCAACGTCCTGACTTTC. Its translation is CASSRRDTRPGANVLTF.

The chain is built from TRBV15 and TRBJ2-7, with 9 bases aligning to TRBD1. The CDR3 loop spans 14 amino acids. Trimming removed 5 bases from V and 5 bases from J; junction bases left unmatched: 7. From germline, CDR1 is LNHNV and CDR2 YYDKDF (reference sequence). CDR3 in DNA: TGTGCCACCAGCCCACCCGGGACAGGGAACGAGCAGTACTTC. Its translation is CATSPPGTGNEQYF.

The rearrangement uses TRBV2 and TRBJ2-7, with D tentatively TRBD1 (5 bases). The CDR3 loop spans 15 amino acids. Trimming removed 0 bases at V and 1 base at J, with 10 bases between. CDR1 and CDR2 from the germline V gene are SNHLY and FYNNEI. CDR3 loop: CASSEAIQGSYEQYF. The DNA of the CDR3 is TGTGCCAGCAGTGAAGCAATCCAGGGATCCTACGAGCAGTACTTC.

The chain couples TRBV29-1 to TRBJ2-5, with a weak D call TRBD1 (7 bases). The CDR3 covers 14 residues. Germline V gives CDR1 SQVTM, CDR2 ANQGSEA. V was trimmed by 3 bases and J by 11 bases, leaving 22 bases between them. CDR3 nucleotides: TGCAGCGTTGAGGCAGGGGGTCTCTTTCGGGAGCAGTACTTC. This gives the protein CSVEAGGLFREQYF.

The gene calls are TRBV5-1 and TRBJ2-1; TRBD1 matches at 7 bases. The ends lost 4 bases at V and 4 bases at J; junction bases unmatched: 2. There are 13 residues in the CDR3. Per the germline V gene, CDR1 is SGHRS and CDR2 is YFSETQ. The CDR3 loop is CASSKGQYNEQFF. Written as DNA, the CDR3 is TGCGCCAGCAGCAAGGGACAGTACAATGAGCAGTTCTTC.

The CDR3 spells CASSGGDEQFF. CDR3 nucleotide sequence: TGTGCCAGCAGTGGAGGAGATGAGCAGTTCTTC. This sequence joins TRBV2 and TRBJ2-1; D uncertain. With 4 bases removed from V and 8 bases from J, the gap between germline ends came to 6 bases. The germline CDR1 and CDR2 sequences are SNHLY and FYNNEI. This CDR3 comprises 11 residues.

The chain recombines TRBV6-5 with TRBJ1-1; perhaps TRBD1 as D (6 bases). This CDR3 has 14 amino acids. V dropped 5 bases and J dropped 4 bases, with 14 bases sitting between them. Germline values: CDR1 MNHEY, CDR2 SVGAGI. Here the CDR3 reads CASSLRQDRTEAFF. The CDR3, as DNA: TGTGCCAGCAGTCTGAGACAGGATCGCACTGAAGCTTTCTTT.